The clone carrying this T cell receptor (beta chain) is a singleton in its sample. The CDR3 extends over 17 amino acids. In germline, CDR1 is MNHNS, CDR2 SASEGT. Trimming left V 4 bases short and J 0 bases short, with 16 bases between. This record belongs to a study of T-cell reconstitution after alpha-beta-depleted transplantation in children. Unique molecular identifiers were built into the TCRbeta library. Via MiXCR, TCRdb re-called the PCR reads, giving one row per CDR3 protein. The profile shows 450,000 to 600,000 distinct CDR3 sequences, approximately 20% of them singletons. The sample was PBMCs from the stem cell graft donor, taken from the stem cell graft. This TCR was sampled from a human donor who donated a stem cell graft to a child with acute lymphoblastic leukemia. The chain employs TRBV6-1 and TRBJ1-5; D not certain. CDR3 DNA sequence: TGTGCCAGCAGTGCCGGCCTGCGGGTATATAGCAATCAGCCCCAGCATTTT. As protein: CASSAGLRVYSNQPQHF.